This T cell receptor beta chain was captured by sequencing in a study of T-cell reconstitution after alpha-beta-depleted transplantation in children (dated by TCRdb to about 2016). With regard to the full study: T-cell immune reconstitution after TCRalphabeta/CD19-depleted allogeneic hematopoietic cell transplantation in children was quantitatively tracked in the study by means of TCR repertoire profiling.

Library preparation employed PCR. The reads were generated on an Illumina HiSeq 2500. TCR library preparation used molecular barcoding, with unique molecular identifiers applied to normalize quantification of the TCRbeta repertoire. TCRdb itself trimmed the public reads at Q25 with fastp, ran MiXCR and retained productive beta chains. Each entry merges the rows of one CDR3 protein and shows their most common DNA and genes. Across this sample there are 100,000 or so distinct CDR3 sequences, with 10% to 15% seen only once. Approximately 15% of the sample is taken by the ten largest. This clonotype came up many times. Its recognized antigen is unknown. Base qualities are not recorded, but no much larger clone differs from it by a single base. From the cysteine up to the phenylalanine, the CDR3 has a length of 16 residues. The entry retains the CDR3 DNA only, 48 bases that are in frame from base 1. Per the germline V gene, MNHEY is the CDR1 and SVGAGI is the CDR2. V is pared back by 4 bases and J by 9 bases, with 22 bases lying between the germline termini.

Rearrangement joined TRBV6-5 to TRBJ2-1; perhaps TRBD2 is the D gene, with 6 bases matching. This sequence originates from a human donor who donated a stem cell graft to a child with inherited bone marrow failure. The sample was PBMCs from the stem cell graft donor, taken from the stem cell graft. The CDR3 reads CASSSGTSGWLFEQFF. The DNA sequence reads TGTGCCAGCAGTTCCGGAACGAGCGGGTGGCTCTTTGAGCAGTTCTTC.